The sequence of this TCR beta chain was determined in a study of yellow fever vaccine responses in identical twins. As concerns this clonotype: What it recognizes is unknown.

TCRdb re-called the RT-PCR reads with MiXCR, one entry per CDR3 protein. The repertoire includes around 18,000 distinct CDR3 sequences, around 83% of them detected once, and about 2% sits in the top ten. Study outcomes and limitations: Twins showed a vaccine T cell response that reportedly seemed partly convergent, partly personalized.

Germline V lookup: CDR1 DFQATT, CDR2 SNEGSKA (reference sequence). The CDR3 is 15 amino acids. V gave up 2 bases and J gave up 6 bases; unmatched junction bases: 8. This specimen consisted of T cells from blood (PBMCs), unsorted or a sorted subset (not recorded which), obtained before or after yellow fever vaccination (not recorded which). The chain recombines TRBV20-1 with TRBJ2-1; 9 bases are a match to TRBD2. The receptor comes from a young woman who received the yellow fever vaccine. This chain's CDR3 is CSARLPSGEINEQFF. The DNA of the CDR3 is TGCAGTGCTAGATTGCCTAGCGGGGAGATCAATGAGCAGTTCTTC.